The clone carrying this T cell receptor (beta chain) was seen a single time. Its specificity is unknown. Amplification targeted TCR beta CDR3 regions from RNA transcripts. A first-round RT-PCR of the TCR CDR3 used the HTBI primer set. One entry per CDR3 protein results from TCRdb running MiXCR on the multiplex PCR reads. Of fewer than 800,000 distinct CDR3 sequences listed, 15% to 20% were seen once; the top ten hold approximately 8.4%. The data are from a study of T cells in Graves' hyperthyroidism and ophthalmopathy. Study in general: Peripheral blood was acquired at first diagnosis, ahead of any therapy whatsoever. Broader study findings: Among thyroid clonotypes expanded above 0.001, most also appeared in blood.

The CDR3 is made up of 13 amino acids. With 8 bases removed from V and 0 bases from J, the gap between germline ends came to 8 bases. Per the germline V gene, CDR1 is MDHEN and CDR2 is SYDVKM. The chain combines TRBV28 with TRBJ1-3, with D perhaps TRBD1 (6 bases). The sample comprised blood. The origin of this receptor is a man between 18 and 35 years old with Graves' hyperthyroidism. In nucleotides, the CDR3 is TGTGCCAGCGGGGGCAGCTCTGGAAACACCATATATTTT. Protein: CASGGSSGNTIYF.